Described below is a single T cell receptor (beta chain) sequence and its context. Its antigen is undetermined. Looked up from germline, CDR1 is SGHRS and CDR2 is YFSETQ. The CDR3 loop spans 15 amino acids. This entry is derived from a study of monozygotic twins with inflammatory bowel disease. Study observations and caveats: Other individuals had fewer clonotypes in common with IBD patients than with healthy twins, especially with disease activity. Healthy co-twins exceeded IBD patients in TCRbeta diversity as measured by inverse Simpson.

Each UMI, carrying a 6-nucleotide sample barcode, came from template switching. TCRdb re-called the 5' RACE reads; every CDR3 protein appears as one record, without DNA. Its clone listing holds over 90,000 distinct CDR3 sequences. J is TRBJ2-7 and V is TRBV5-1; the TCRdb call, TRBD1, lacks DNA for checking. This receptor was identified in a human donor with ulcerative colitis or Crohn's disease, or a healthy co-twin of an affected twin (not recorded which). The specimen was blood. The CDR3 sequence is CASSLGGASSYEQYF.